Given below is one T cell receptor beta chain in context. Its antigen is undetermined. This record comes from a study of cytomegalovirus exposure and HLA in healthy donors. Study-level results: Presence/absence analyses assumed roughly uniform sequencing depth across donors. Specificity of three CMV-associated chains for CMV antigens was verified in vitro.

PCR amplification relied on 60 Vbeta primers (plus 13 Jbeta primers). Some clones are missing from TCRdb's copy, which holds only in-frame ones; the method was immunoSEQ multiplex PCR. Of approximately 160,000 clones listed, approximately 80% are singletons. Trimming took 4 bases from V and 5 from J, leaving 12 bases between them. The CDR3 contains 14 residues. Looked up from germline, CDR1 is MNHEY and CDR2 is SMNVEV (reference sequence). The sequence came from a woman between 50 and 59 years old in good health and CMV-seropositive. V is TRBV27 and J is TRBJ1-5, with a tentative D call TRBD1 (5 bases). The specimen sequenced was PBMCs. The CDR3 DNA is TGTGCCAGCAGTTCCCCAGGGAGGGATCAGCCCCAGCATTTT. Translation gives CASSSPGRDQPQHF.